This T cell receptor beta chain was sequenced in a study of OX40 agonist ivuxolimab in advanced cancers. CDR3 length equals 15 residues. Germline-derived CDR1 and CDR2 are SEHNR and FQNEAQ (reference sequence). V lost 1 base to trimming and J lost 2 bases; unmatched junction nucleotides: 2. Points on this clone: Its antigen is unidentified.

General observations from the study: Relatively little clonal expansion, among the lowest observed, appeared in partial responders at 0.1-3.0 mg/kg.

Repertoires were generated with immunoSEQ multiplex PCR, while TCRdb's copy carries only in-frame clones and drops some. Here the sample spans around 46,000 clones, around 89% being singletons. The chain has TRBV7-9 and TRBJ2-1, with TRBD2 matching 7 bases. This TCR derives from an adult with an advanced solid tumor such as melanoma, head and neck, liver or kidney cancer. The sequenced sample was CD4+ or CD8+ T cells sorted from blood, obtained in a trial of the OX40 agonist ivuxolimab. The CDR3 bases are TGTGCCAGCAGCTTAGAGCGGGAAGCCTACAATGAGCAGTTCTTC. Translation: CASSLEREAYNEQFF.